Shown below are 29 T cell receptor beta chains from a single sample sequenced in a study of control samples from healthy donors and cancer patients. Here immunoSEQ multiplex PCR was the method, and the copy in TCRdb shows in-frame clones only, minus some. Of about 12,000 clones in the sample, 70% to 90% are singletons; the top ten hold around 2.8%. Sequencing was carried out using formalin-fixed, paraffin-embedded tissue. These receptors originate from a male donor with melanoma.

The chain employs TRBV6-5 and TRBJ1-2, with 7 nucleotides matching TRBD1. Germline V gene sequence: CDR1 MNHEY, CDR2 SVGAGI. V trimming: 5 bases; J trimming: 6 bases; junction bases outside the gene matches: 9. CDR3 size: 14 residues. The CDR3 is CASSKKTGINGYTF. The CDR3 DNA sequence: TGTGCCAGCAGTAAAAAGACAGGGATTAATGGCTACACCTTC.

The V and J genes are TRBV30 and TRBJ1-1; no definite D call. This CDR3 comprises 13 residues. Trimming took off 1 base at V and 2 bases at J, with 8 bases between the two ends. CDR1 is GTSNPN and CDR2 is SVGIG in the germline V gene (reference sequence). CDR3 bases: TGTGCCTGGAGTGAACACTACAACACTGAAGCTTTCTTT. Protein sequence: CAWSEHYNTEAFF. The full variable domain, with the rest looked up from reference TRBV30 and TRBJ1-1, is SQTIHQWPATLVQPVGSPLSLECTVEGTSNPNLYWYRQAAGRGLQLLFYSVGIGQISSEVPQNLSASRPQDRQFILSSKKLLLSDSGFYLCAWSEHYNTEAFFGQGTRLTVV.

This clone was seen a single time. This sequence joins TRBV7-9 and TRBJ2-5; 8 nucleotides match TRBD2. Germline assignment: CDR1 SEHNR and CDR2 FQNEAQ (reference sequence). Trimming at V came to 5 bases and at J to 5 bases, leaving 13 bases not matched to a gene. The CDR3 extends over 16 amino acids. In DNA form, the CDR3 reads TGTGCCAGCAGCACCCAGAGGGGTAGCGGGGACGAGACCCAGTACTTC. Its translation is CASSTQRGSGDETQYF.

The chain carries TRBV19 and TRBJ2-2; TRBD1 agrees at 12 bases. V lost 3 bases to trimming and J lost 4 bases; unmatched junction nucleotides: 12. The CDR3 spans 19 residues. Germline loops: CDR1 LNHDA, CDR2 SQIVND (reference sequence). CDR3 nucleotide sequence: TGTGCCAGTAGTATGAATGGGGGGACAGGGGGCTTGGTCACCGGGGAGCTGTTTTTT. Translating it yields CASSMNGGTGGLVTGELFF.

This clone was counted a few times. The rearrangement links TRBV9 to TRBJ2-2, with D unresolved. Germline loops: CDR1 SGDLS, CDR2 YYNGEE. The CDR3 totals 17 residues. Trimming stripped 0 bases from V and 0 bases from J, with 12 bases between. As DNA, the CDR3 is TGTGCCAGCAGCGTAGGTCTCAGGATACCGAACACCGGGGAGCTGTTTTTT. It yields the protein CASSVGLRIPNTGELFF.

The chain couples TRBV15 to TRBJ1-1; D gene ambiguous. The CDR3 extends over 13 amino acids. V dropped 3 bases and J dropped 7 bases, with 12 bases sitting between them. In germline, CDR1 is LNHNV, CDR2 YYDKDF (reference sequence). CDR3 in amino acids: CATSRERGYEAFF. The CDR3 coding sequence is TGTGCCACCAGCAGGGAAAGAGGATATGAAGCTTTCTTT.

This chain uses TRBV7-2 with TRBJ2-5, with a possible D match to TRBD1 (6 bases). The CDR3 runs 15 residues. V lost 2 bases to trimming and J lost 5 bases, with 15 bases between them. The V gene's germline CDR1 is SGHTA and CDR2 FQGNSA. The CDR3 protein is CASSLTGSGGETQYF. CDR3 DNA: TGTGCCAGCAGCTTAACAGGGTCGGGTGGGGAGACCCAGTACTTC.

The chain links TRBV5-5 to TRBJ1-2; TRBD1 matches 10 bases. V trimming: 3 bases; J trimming: 8 bases; junction bases outside the gene matches: 1. Germline CDR1 is SGHKS and CDR2 is YYEKEE (reference sequence). This CDR3 comprises 12 residues. The CDR3 protein is CASSWDRGGYTF. The CDR3 nucleotides read TGTGCCAGCAGCTGGGACAGGGGCGGCTACACCTTC.

This clone was detected a few times. The chain has TRBV7-9 and TRBJ1-1; TRBD1 aligns across 8 bases. The CDR3 totals 12 residues. Per germline, CDR1 SEHNR and CDR2 FQNEAQ (reference sequence). Trimming cost V 4 bases and J 9 bases; bases outside gene matches: 4. CDR3 bases: TGTGCCAGCAGCTACCAGGGGGCGAAAGCTTTCTTT. Protein sequence: CASSYQGAKAFF. Together with reference TRBV7-9 and TRBJ1-1, the CDR3 gives the full variable domain: DTGVSQNPRHKITKRGQNVTFRCDPISEHNRLYWYRQTLGQGPEFLTYFQNEAQLEKSRLLSDRFSAERPKGSFSTLEIQRTEQGDSAMYLCASSYQGAKAFFGQGTRLTVV.

The rearrangement uses TRBV6-1 and TRBJ1-2; possible D gene TRBD1, 5 bases. From germline, CDR1 is MNHNS and CDR2 SASEGT. The V and J ends lost 3 bases and 7 bases respectively, with 27 bases between them. The CDR3 runs 18 residues. CDR3 bases: TGTGCCAGCAGTGACCCCCCCGGCAGGGTGGGTATATGGTCTGGCTACACCTTC. It encodes CASSDPPGRVGIWSGYTF.

For this clone: Compared with germline, one end of the junction differs, possibly owing to a read error. J is TRBJ2-2 and V is TRBV4-3; D not resolved. Germline lookup yields CDR1 LGHNA and CDR2 YSLEER. This CDR3 has 14 amino acids. The CDR3 sequence: CASRQEWGTGELFF. For the CDR3, the DNA is TGCGCCAGCAGGCAAGAATGGGGAACCGGGGAGCTGTTTTTT.

V is TRBV5-8 and J is TRBJ1-1; 9 bases align to TRBD1. Unmatched junction bases numbered 9, after V lost 1 base and J lost 11 bases. This CDR3 spans 14 amino acids. Germline-derived CDR1 and CDR2 are SGHTS and YDEGEE. The CDR3, as DNA: TGTGCCAGCAGCTTGAAACAGGGGGCCCTGGGGGCTTTCTTT. Translated: CASSLKQGALGAFF.

The chain carries TRBV2 and TRBJ2-4; no clear D. This CDR3 is built from 12 residues. The V end lost 8 bases, the J end lost 4 bases, and 9 bases lay between the germline ends. The germline V gene has CDR1 SNHLY and CDR2 FYNNEI. The DNA of the CDR3 is TGTGCCAGCGGAGTTTCGAAAAACATTCAGTACTTC. Translating it yields CASGVSKNIQYF.

This clone is a singleton in its sample. This chain joins TRBV27 and TRBJ2-5; 16 nucleotides match TRBD2. Looked up from germline, CDR1 is MNHEY and CDR2 is SMNVEV (reference sequence). The CDR3 covers 14 residues. Trimming cost V 5 bases and J 14 bases; bases outside gene matches: 8. The CDR3 sequence: CASSDGTSGRANYF. DNA for the CDR3: TGTGCCAGCAGTGATGGGACTAGCGGGAGGGCCAATTACTTC.

The chain is built from TRBV11-2 and TRBJ2-7; 15 bases fit TRBD2. CDR1 SGHAT and CDR2 FQNNGV come from the germline V gene. V was pared by 3 bases and J by 7 bases, with 4 bases of the junction left unmatched. The CDR3 has 15 amino acids. The CDR3 DNA sequence: TGTGCCAGCAGCTTCGCCGGGACTAGCGGGAGGGAGCAGTACTTC. Translating it yields CASSFAGTSGREQYF.

The CDR3 coding sequence is TGCAGCGTTGACGACTGGACAGCCACTGAAGCTTTCTTT. Translation: CSVDDWTATEAFF. The chain has TRBV29-1 and TRBJ1-1, with D maybe TRBD1 (6 bases). CDR3 length equals 13 residues. CDR1 and CDR2 from the germline V gene are SQVTM and ANQGSEA. Trimming left V 3 bases short and J 4 bases short, with 12 bases between.

V gene TRBV6-4 combines with J gene TRBJ2-1; TRBD2 is a possible D gene (6 bases). The V end lost 0 bases, the J end lost 7 bases, and 7 bases lay between the germline ends. Germline values: CDR1 MRHNA, CDR2 SNTAGT. This CDR3 region has 13 residues. CDR3 residues: CASSDSTSNEQFF. The CDR3 DNA is TGTGCCAGCAGTGACTCGACTAGTAATGAGCAGTTCTTC.

V usage is TRBV4-1 and J usage is TRBJ2-7, with 7 bases matching TRBD1. V lost 4 bases to trimming and J lost 4 bases; unmatched junction nucleotides: 13. This CDR3 is built from 16 residues. Germline V gene data show CDR1 as MGHRA and CDR2 as YSYEKL. The CDR3 DNA sequence: TGCGCCAGCAGCCCCGCAAATTGGGGACAGTCATACGAGCAGTACTTC. Translated: CASSPANWGQSYEQYF.

The chain couples TRBV19 to TRBJ2-3; 8 bases line up with TRBD2. This CDR3 region has 16 residues. J lost 1 base, V lost 3 bases, and 6 bases had no gene match. CDR1 and CDR2 (germline): LNHDA, SQIVND (reference sequence). The CDR3 protein is CASSISGLAGTDTQYF. The DNA for the CDR3 is TGTGCCAGTAGTATTTCCGGACTAGCAGGCACAGATACGCAGTATTTT.

The chain employs TRBV7-9 and TRBJ2-7; 7 positions agree with TRBD1. Per the germline V gene, CDR1 is SEHNR and CDR2 is FQNEAQ (reference sequence). V lost 5 bases and J lost 2; bases outside the gene matches: 9. This CDR3 region has 15 residues. CDR3 nucleotides: TGTGCCAGCAGCACACGGGACAGCCCTGCCTACGAGCAGTACTTC. Translating gives CASSTRDSPAYEQYF.

There are a few counts of this clone. The gene calls are TRBV11-3 and TRBJ1-5; D unresolved. Germline CDR1 reads SGHNT; CDR2 reads YENEEA. The CDR3 runs 13 residues. Trimming pared 5 bases from V and 6 bases from J, leaving 11 bases between. The CDR3 sequence is CASSLGLGQPQHF. The CDR3 region has the DNA TGTGCCAGCAGCCTTGGACTGGGTCAGCCCCAGCATTTT.

The J gene is TRBJ2-5, the V gene TRBV6-5; D is ambiguous. The V gene's germline CDR1 is MNHEY and CDR2 SVGAGI. The germline V and J ends were trimmed by 0 bases and 5 bases, with 10 bases remaining between them. The CDR3 runs to 14 residues. CDR3 residues: CASSYSKTWETQYF. The DNA of the CDR3 is TGTGCCAGCAGTTACTCGAAAACCTGGGAGACCCAGTACTTC.

The gene calls are TRBV7-9 and TRBJ2-5; D remains unclear. V lost 4 bases and J 3 bases, leaving 6 bases between the germline ends. The germline CDR1 and CDR2 sequences are SEHNR and FQNEAQ (reference sequence). CDR3 size: 12 residues. This chain's CDR3 is CASSSLEETQYF. The CDR3 nucleotides are TGTGCCAGCAGCTCATTAGAAGAGACCCAGTACTTC. Drawing the rest from reference TRBV7-9 and TRBJ2-5, the complete variable domain is DTGVSQNPRHKITKRGQNVTFRCDPISEHNRLYWYRQTLGQGPEFLTYFQNEAQLEKSRLLSDRFSAERPKGSFSTLEIQRTEQGDSAMYLCASSSLEETQYFGPGTRLLVL.

The rearrangement links TRBV7-8 to TRBJ2-1; 9 nucleotides agree with TRBD2. The CDR3 sequence is 16 residues long. Looked up from germline, CDR1 is SGHVS and CDR2 is FQNEAQ. The V gene end was trimmed by 0 bases and the J gene end by 5 bases; junction bases not matched to a gene: 5. CDR3 nucleotides: TGTGCCAGCAGCTTAGCGATCGTAGCGGGGGACAATGAGCAGTTCTTC. Translating gives CASSLAIVAGDNEQFF.

V usage is TRBV6-6 and J usage is TRBJ1-2; D is uncertain. Germline-derived CDR1 and CDR2 are MNHNY and SVGAGI (reference sequence). Trimming removed 7 bases from V and 4 bases from J, with 19 bases in between. This CDR3 is 15 amino acids long. CDR3 nucleotides: TGTGCCAGCACGGACTCGTTGCAGTCCCCCTATGGCTACACCTTC. Translation gives CASTDSLQSPYGYTF.

The chain combines TRBV29-1 with TRBJ1-2; 8 bases align to TRBD1. V lost 7 bases, J lost 5 bases, and 9 bases stayed unmatched. This CDR3 is 13 amino acids long. Per the germline V gene, CDR1 is SQVTM and CDR2 is ANQGSEA. This chain's CDR3 is CSGTGQGAYGYTF. For the CDR3, the DNA is TGCAGCGGAACCGGACAGGGAGCGTATGGCTACACCTTC. The full variable domain, completed using reference TRBV29-1 and TRBJ1-2, is SAVISQKPSRDICQRGTSLTIQCQVDSQVTMMFWYRQQPGQSLTLIATANQGSEATYESGFVIDKFPISRPNLTFSTLTVSNMSPEDSSIYLCSGTGQGAYGYTFGSGTRLTVV.

V usage is TRBV4-3 and J usage is TRBJ2-1; a weak D match, TRBD2 (6 bases). Trimming cost V 2 bases and J 0 bases, with 14 bases left between them. This CDR3 is 17 amino acids long. Germline loops: CDR1 LGHNA, CDR2 YSLEER. CDR3 in DNA: TGCGCCAGCAGCCAAAGACCTTGGGGGGACTCCTACAATGAGCAGTTCTTC. Protein product: CASSQRPWGDSYNEQFF.

The chain couples TRBV27 to TRBJ2-1; D is perhaps TRBD1 (8 bases). Germline CDR1 MNHEY, CDR2 SMNVEV (reference sequence). The V end lost 8 bases, the J end lost 4 bases, and 18 bases lay between the germline ends. The CDR3 spans 15 residues. The CDR3 nucleotides read TGTGCCAGCCGAAGCAGGGGGCGGGGGTACAATGAGCAGTTCTTC. It translates to CASRSRGRGYNEQFF.

This chain links TRBV7-3 with TRBJ2-5, with a possible D match to TRBD1 (6 bases). Germline V gene sequence: CDR1 SGHTA, CDR2 FQGTGA. The CDR3 runs to 15 residues. Trimming took off 1 base at V and 2 bases at J, with 11 bases between the two ends. CDR3: CASSLRGRRQETQYF. The CDR3 nucleotides read TGTGCCAGCAGCTTAAGGGGGCGAAGGCAAGAGACCCAGTACTTC.